This TCR beta chain came from a study of tumor-infiltrating lymphocytes in primary liver carcinoma. This clonotype was counted ten times or more. The authors made TCR beta cDNA from approximately 500 ng total RNA with a constant-region primer. For TCR beta, libraries were produced by three nested multiplex PCR rounds using slightly modified ARM-PCR. TRBV1-TRBV30 forward primers paired with a C-beta reverse primer were used in the first two PCR rounds, which ran roughly 9 cycles each. TCRdb recomputed calls from the multiplex PCR reads with MiXCR, one row per CDR3 protein. The data show about 300,000 distinct CDR3 sequences, 65% seen once. The authors took blood RNA from unsorted whole blood and also extracted germline DNA. The V gene's germline CDR1 is MNHNS and CDR2 SASEGT. The CDR3 runs to 13 residues. V lost 7 bases and J lost 3, with 11 bases in between.

This sequence was found in a man aged 35 to 55 with primary liver carcinoma and hepatitis B virus infection. What was sequenced was peripheral blood. The gene calls are TRBV6-1 and TRBJ2-3, with D possibly TRBD2 on 5 matching bases. The CDR3 DNA sequence: TGTGCCAGCACCGATCCGGGGACAGATACGCAGTATTTT. Protein: CASTDPGTDTQYF.